Shown below are 15 T cell receptor beta chains from a single sample sequenced in a study of CD8+ T cells in alopecia areata. cDNA prepared by RNA extraction and subsequent reverse transcription served as the template for sequencing. Assay used: immunoSEQ multiplex PCR; TCRdb lists only in-frame clones, some missing. The repertoire holds some 200,000 clones, with 50% to 60% as singletons. The sequencing here drew on CD4+ T cells sorted from blood, taken at week 0. These receptors all come from a human donor with alopecia areata.

This clone was observed a handful of times. The chain recombines TRBV5-1 with TRBJ1-1, with D perhaps TRBD1 (5 bases). The CDR3 consists of 14 residues. V lost 0 bases, J lost 4 bases, and 10 bases lay in between. CDR1 and CDR2 (germline): SGHRS, YFSETQ. In DNA, the CDR3 is TGCGCCAGCAGCTTGGCCTGGGGGAGCACTGAAGCTTTCTTT. It encodes CASSLAWGSTEAFF.

V is TRBV20-1 and J is TRBJ2-3; no definite D call. The CDR3 has 11 residues. Per the germline V gene, CDR1 is DFQATT and CDR2 is SNEGSKA (reference sequence). As DNA, the CDR3 is TGCAGCCCCATAGCTTCAGATACGCAGTATTTT. Translating gives CSPIASDTQYF.

The J gene is TRBJ2-5, the V gene TRBV2; TRBD1 might be the D (5 bases). CDR3 length: 15 residues. CDR1 is SNHLY, CDR2 FYNNEI, per germline. Trimming removed 1 base at V and 4 bases at J, with 13 bases between. CDR3: CASSEVKGRGETQYF. As DNA, the CDR3 is TGTGCCAGCAGTGAAGTTAAGGGAAGGGGAGAGACCCAGTACTTC.

This clone was seen only a few times. This chain uses TRBV29-1 with TRBJ2-7; the D gene is possibly TRBD1 (5 bases). This CDR3 has 14 residues. From germline, CDR1 is SQVTM and CDR2 ANQGSEA. The V and J ends lost 1 base and 2 bases respectively, with 12 bases between them. CDR3 sequence (DNA): TGCAGCGTTGAAGGTCGGCAGGGCGCCTACGAGCAGTACTTC. Encoded protein: CSVEGRQGAYEQYF.

The gene calls are TRBV5-1 and TRBJ2-6; 11 bases are a match to TRBD2. V shed 4 bases, J shed 0 bases, and the junction held 12 bases outside the gene matches. Germline V gives CDR1 SGHRS, CDR2 YFSETQ. The CDR3 is 20 residues long. The CDR3 is CASSLLAGTSGGSGANVLTF. As DNA, the CDR3 is TGCGCCAGCAGCCTCCTCGCCGGGACTAGCGGAGGCTCTGGGGCCAACGTCCTGACTTTC.

The table lists this clone with a few counts. The V gene is TRBV5-1, the J gene TRBJ2-7; 7 bases line up with TRBD1. V lost 4 bases, J lost 0 bases, and 4 bases stayed unmatched. The CDR3 consists of 14 residues. CDR1 is SGHRS, CDR2 YFSETQ, per germline. The CDR3, as DNA: TGCGCCAGCAGCACGGGACAGCTCTCCTACGAGCAGTACTTC. It yields the protein CASSTGQLSYEQYF. The complete variable domain, with remaining parts taken from reference TRBV5-1 and TRBJ2-7, reads KAGVTQTPRYLIKTRGQQVTLSCSPISGHRSVSWYQQTPGQGLQFLFEYFSETQRNKGNFPGRFSGRQFSNSRSEMNVSTLELGDSALYLCASSTGQLSYEQYFGPGTRLTVT.

This chain connects TRBV11-2 to TRBJ2-5; 8 nucleotides agree with TRBD2. CDR1 is SGHAT and CDR2 is FQNNGV in the germline V gene. The length of the CDR3 is 15 residues. V trimming: 5 bases; J trimming: 1 base; junction bases outside the gene matches: 6. DNA for the CDR3: TGTGCCAGCAGCAAACTAGCGGAGCTCCAAGAGACCCAGTACTTC. Its translation is CASSKLAELQETQYF.

This clone came up a few times. The genes are TRBV29-1 and TRBJ1-3; maybe TRBD1 (6 bases). The CDR3 consists of 11 residues. V was trimmed by 7 bases and J by 4 bases, leaving 8 bases between them. From germline, CDR1 is SQVTM and CDR2 ANQGSEA. The CDR3 sequence is CSGGQGNTIYF. CDR3 DNA sequence: TGCAGCGGCGGACAGGGAAACACCATATATTTT.

The V and J genes are TRBV7-3 and TRBJ1-1; D is uncertain. V was clipped by 0 bases and J by 5 bases, with 10 bases between them. CDR3 length: 14 residues. Germline values: CDR1 SGHTA, CDR2 FQGTGA. The DNA for the CDR3 is TGTGCCAGCAGCTTAACGGGGTTGGGAACTGAAGCTTTCTTT. This encodes CASSLTGLGTEAFF.

The genes are TRBV2 and TRBJ1-5, with TRBD1 identical over 10 bases. V lost 5 bases and J lost 11; bases outside the gene matches: 9. The CDR3 sequence is 14 residues long. Germline V CDR1 and CDR2: SNHLY, FYNNEI. In nucleotides, the CDR3 is TGTGCCAGCAGTACAGACAGGGGGCGCAGGACCCAGCATTTT. Its translation: CASSTDRGRRTQHF.

The chain employs TRBV6-5 and TRBJ2-7; TRBD1 might be the D (6 bases). Germline V gene lookup returns CDR1 MNHEY and CDR2 SVGAGI. The CDR3 contains 15 residues. V lost 0 bases and J lost 2, with 11 bases in between. CDR3 DNA: TGTGCCAGCAGTTACTCCGGGACAAACACCTACGAGCAGTACTTC. As protein: CASSYSGTNTYEQYF.

The chain couples TRBV5-1 to TRBJ2-1; 11 bases fit TRBD2. CDR3 length equals 15 residues. The ends lost 4 bases at V and 7 bases at J; junction bases unmatched: 7. The germline V gene encodes CDR1 SGHRS and CDR2 YFSETQ. The CDR3 loop is CASSLSGGAGNEQFF. The DNA for the CDR3 is TGCGCCAGCAGCCTTAGCGGGGGGGCCGGGAATGAGCAGTTCTTC.

The chain joins TRBV5-6 to TRBJ1-2; 7 positions match TRBD1. With V trimmed by 3 bases and J by 0 bases, 2 bases remained unmatched. In germline, CDR1 is SGHDT, CDR2 YYEEEE. There are 14 residues in the CDR3. The CDR3: CASSSGQSNYGYTF. Here the CDR3 DNA reads TGTGCCAGCAGCTCGGGACAGTCTAACTATGGCTACACCTTC.

This clone turned up a few times. The chain has TRBV7-9 and TRBJ2-5; 10 bases line up with TRBD2. V gave up 5 bases and J gave up 7 bases; unmatched junction bases: 13. Per germline, CDR1 SEHNR and CDR2 FQNEAQ (reference sequence). The CDR3 runs to 16 residues. CDR3 sequence reads: CASSPRGTSGVVTQYF. CDR3 DNA sequence: TGTGCCAGCAGCCCGAGAGGAACTAGCGGGGTAGTGACCCAGTACTTC. Variable domain in full (rest from reference TRBV7-9 and TRBJ2-5): DTGVSQNPRHKITKRGQNVTFRCDPISEHNRLYWYRQTLGQGPEFLTYFQNEAQLEKSRLLSDRFSAERPKGSFSTLEIQRTEQGDSAMYLCASSPRGTSGVVTQYFGPGTRLLVL.

CDR3 loop: CASSQEQGRRETQYF. In nucleotides, the CDR3 is TGCGCCAGCAGCCAAGAGCAGGGGCGCAGGGAGACCCAGTACTTC. This chain uses TRBV4-1 with TRBJ2-5, with a tentative D call TRBD1 (6 bases). Germline V gene data show CDR1 as MGHRA and CDR2 as YSYEKL. The CDR3 has 15 residues. V lost 0 bases to trimming and J lost 5 bases, with 13 bases between them.